These T cell receptor beta chains were read from a single sample in a study of T cells in Graves' hyperthyroidism and ophthalmopathy. Using its own MiXCR run on the multiplex PCR reads, TCRdb lists one record per CDR3 protein. The repertoire holds about 210,000 distinct CDR3 sequences, with 15% to 20% as singletons. Sequencing was done on a sample of blood. These receptors came from a man aged 50 or older with Graves' hyperthyroidism. The CDR3 runs from the conserved cysteine through the conserved F or W. Fields, in order: D gene, V gene, CDR3 length, J gene, clone size, CDR3 DNA, CDR3 protein. The D gene is left open where the match is weak. Rows may omit the clone size; those that give it use once, few, many or a size class.

d_gene: -
v_gene: TRBV15
len: 15
j_gene: TRBJ2-3
abundance: many
CDR3nt: TGTGCCACCAGCAGAGACGGTACATGGTCAGATACGCAGTATTTT
CDR3aa: CATSRDGTWSDTQYF

d_gene: -
v_gene: TRBV10-3
len: 12
j_gene: TRBJ2-1
abundance: many
CDR3nt: TGTGCCATCAGTGGGACCCGGGATGAGCAGTTCTTC
CDR3aa: CAISGTRDEQFF

d_gene: TRBD2
v_gene: TRBV6-1
len: 18
j_gene: TRBJ2-2
abundance: -
CDR3nt: TGTGCCAGCACCGCCAACCCCGGACTAGCGGGACTTGACGGGGAGCTGTTTTTT
CDR3aa: CASTANPGLAGLDGELFF

d_gene: TRBD1
v_gene: TRBV12-3/TRBV12-4
len: 17
j_gene: TRBJ1-1
abundance: many
CDR3nt: TGTGCCAGCAGTTATGGACAGGGGCAAAGTAGGAACACTGAAGCTTTCTTT
CDR3aa: CASSYGQGQSRNTEAFF

d_gene: TRBD2
v_gene: TRBV20-1
len: 15
j_gene: TRBJ2-5
abundance: many
CDR3nt: TGCAGTGCCCGGGGGGGTGGGTCGTTGGGAGAGACCCAGTACTTC
CDR3aa: CSARGGGSLGETQYF

d_gene: -
v_gene: TRBV29-1
len: 11
j_gene: TRBJ1-1
abundance: -
CDR3nt: TGCAGCGTTGAAAGGGGTGGTGAAGCTTTCTTT
CDR3aa: CSVERGGEAFF

d_gene: -
v_gene: TRBV7-2
len: 11
j_gene: TRBJ2-1
abundance: many
CDR3nt: TGTGCCAGCAGCAATTACAATGAGCAGTTCTTC
CDR3aa: CASSNYNEQFF

d_gene: TRBD2
v_gene: TRBV28
len: 17
j_gene: TRBJ2-5
abundance: few
CDR3nt: TGTGCCAGCAGCCCTTTTACTAGCGGGAGTTGGCAAGAGACCCAGTACTTC
CDR3aa: CASSPFTSGSWQETQYF

d_gene: -
v_gene: TRBV20-1
len: 16
j_gene: TRBJ2-5
abundance: many
CDR3nt: TGCAGTGCTAGAGGGGGGGACTACCAAGGGGGAGAGACCCAGTACTTC
CDR3aa: CSARGGDYQGGETQYF

d_gene: TRBD1
v_gene: TRBV2
len: 16
j_gene: TRBJ1-4
abundance: many
CDR3nt: TGTGCCAGCAGTGAACTACCGACAGGGGTTAATGAAAAACTGTTTTTT
CDR3aa: CASSELPTGVNEKLFF

d_gene: TRBD2
v_gene: TRBV28
len: 16
j_gene: TRBJ2-1
abundance: many
CDR3nt: TGTGCCAGCAGTTTTCTAGCGGGAGTTTCCTACAATGAGCAGTTCTTC
CDR3aa: CASSFLAGVSYNEQFF

d_gene: -
v_gene: TRBV7-9
len: 14
j_gene: TRBJ1-2
abundance: many
CDR3nt: TGTGCCAGCACCCGAGGGGACGGACTAGATGGCTACACCTTC
CDR3aa: CASTRGDGLDGYTF

d_gene: TRBD1
v_gene: TRBV12-3/TRBV12-4
len: 15
j_gene: TRBJ1-2
abundance: many
CDR3nt: TGTGCCAGCAACAGAGGTACAGGGGCCAACTATGGCTACACCTTC
CDR3aa: CASNRGTGANYGYTF

d_gene: -
v_gene: TRBV6-2/TRBV6-3
len: 15
j_gene: TRBJ1-6
abundance: many
CDR3nt: TGTGCCAGCAGAACGCGGACGGTCTATAATTCACCCCTCCACTTT
CDR3aa: CASRTRTVYNSPLHF

d_gene: -
v_gene: TRBV7-8
len: 15
j_gene: TRBJ2-7
abundance: -
CDR3nt: TGTGCCAGCAGCTTAGACCCAATTCCCACCTACGAGCAGTACTTC
CDR3aa: CASSLDPIPTYEQYF

d_gene: -
v_gene: TRBV6-1
len: 15
j_gene: TRBJ2-2
abundance: few
CDR3nt: TGTGCCAGCAGTCCGACCCGCCCCAACACCGGGGAGCTGTTTTTT
CDR3aa: CASSPTRPNTGELFF

d_gene: -
v_gene: TRBV27
len: 13
j_gene: TRBJ2-5
abundance: many
CDR3nt: TGTGCCAGCAGTTTATGGCTGGGGGTGACCCAGTACTTC
CDR3aa: CASSLWLGVTQYF

d_gene: -
v_gene: TRBV12-3/TRBV12-4
len: 16
j_gene: TRBJ2-5
abundance: many
CDR3nt: TGTGCCAGCAGTGGGGAAGGAAGCGGTTACCAAGAGACCCAGTACTTC
CDR3aa: CASSGEGSGYQETQYF

d_gene: -
v_gene: TRBV5-4
len: 14
j_gene: TRBJ1-3
abundance: few
CDR3nt: TGTGCCAGCAGCGTCGGTGTACTTGGAAACACCATATATTTT
CDR3aa: CASSVGVLGNTIYF

d_gene: TRBD2
v_gene: TRBV6-2/TRBV6-3
len: 13
j_gene: TRBJ2-3
abundance: few
CDR3nt: TGTGCCAGCAGTAGGCGGGGGGCAGATACGCAGTATTTT
CDR3aa: CASSRRGADTQYF

d_gene: -
v_gene: TRBV5-5
len: 13
j_gene: TRBJ1-2
abundance: -
CDR3nt: TGTGCCAGCAGCTTGGACATAAACTATGGCTACACCTTC
CDR3aa: CASSLDINYGYTF

d_gene: TRBD1
v_gene: TRBV7-9
len: 17
j_gene: TRBJ2-3
abundance: many
CDR3nt: TGTGCCAGCAGCTACTCCCAGGGGGCGACCGGTATAGATACGCAGTATTTT
CDR3aa: CASSYSQGATGIDTQYF